This T cell receptor beta chain is drawn from a study of regulatory T cells in long-lasting Graves disease (dated by TCRdb to the early 2020s). Turning to the overall study: Persistent Graves' disease meant more than 5 years of antithyroid drug treatment with TSH receptor autoantibodies that stayed positive. This study used TCR sequencing and RNA sequencing of peripheral blood to compare persistent Graves' disease patients against newly diagnosed Graves' disease patients. The study was registered as a clinical trial and conducted in China. A total of 35 or so samples underwent TCR sequencing: 13 from persistent and 20 from newly diagnosed Graves' disease patients. Antithyroid drugs had been taken for approximately 9.7 years on average by persistent Graves' disease patients in the clinical cohort. Study-wide findings and limitations: The study examined only peripheral blood because the primary lesion, thyroid tissue, could not be accessed. Persistent Graves' disease patients showed lower TCR Shannon entropy and fewer highly expanded clones than newly diagnosed patients, suggesting clonal expansion. The authors noted that the small sample size was a limitation that may lower accuracy. TRBV28, TRBJ1-2 and TRBJ2-5 were preferentially used in persistent disease, while TRBV20-1 and TRBJ2-1 were favored in newly diagnosed disease. Sequencing and analysis were limited to the TCR beta chain. More public clonotypes were shared among persistent patients (over 2,500) than among newly diagnosed patients (roughly 1,000).

The library was generated by multiplex PCR. Reads for this sample came from an Illumina HiSeq 4000. iRepertoire HTBI primers and Arm-PCR amplification of CDR3 regions were used to construct TCR beta libraries. PCR products were gel purified before sequencing. In the source study's methods: Gene usage analysis of CDR3 amino acid clonotypes relied on the 60 or so TRBV and 14 TRBJ segments identified across samples. Filtered high-quality paired reads were merged into contigs using COPE and FqMerger. Contigs were aligned with BLAST to IMGT TRBV, TRBD and TRBJ reference genes, and CDR3 was defined per IMGT. Any clonotype with a frequency above 0.1% was classified as a highly expanded clone. Shannon entropy served as the measure of repertoire diversity, while the Gini coefficient captured V-J evenness. Clonotypes shared by more than one individual were considered public. TCRdb itself trimmed the public reads at Q25 with fastp, ran MiXCR and retained productive beta chains. Under each unique CDR3 protein, matching rows form one entry showing the most common genes and DNA. These V and J calls originate from TCRdb's pipeline instead of the authors' own analysis. Within this sample are hundreds of thousands of distinct CDR3 sequences, with around 30% of them counted one time only. The top ten clonotypes cover around 42% of the sample.

The sample's time point, from its label and the paper: persistent/refractory GD, antithyroid drugs over 5 years with positive TRAb. For both TCR sequencing and RNA sequencing, RNA was extracted from PBMCs using TRIzol. Graves' disease was diagnosed according to American Thyroid Association guidelines. The patients came from an endocrinology department in Xi'an, China. From each patient, about 9 milliliters of peripheral blood was collected into an EDTA anticoagulant tube. Ficoll Paque Plus density gradient separation was used to isolate PBMCs, and no further T cell sorting was performed. An Agilent 2100 Bioanalyzer and agarose gel were used to check RNA quality, and a NanoDrop 2000 was used to measure RNA concentration. This clonotype showed up just once. The antigen it recognizes is unknown. No much larger clone is present one base from it, and per-base qualities are unavailable. One read alone provides weak support.

V gives up 5 bases and J gives up 4 bases, and the segment between their germline ends measures 15 bases. From the cysteine through the phenylalanine, the CDR3 covers 15 amino acids. The CDR3 DNA has 45 bases and is translated from base 1. The germline V gene encodes CDR1 LNHDA and CDR2 SQIVND (reference sequence). This chain joins TRBV19 to TRBJ1-5; no D gene can be assigned with confidence. The clonotype comes from a female donor with Graves disease. This specimen consisted of peripheral blood mononuclear cells (PBMCs), obtained when the disease was refractory, from a patient treated with antithyroid drugs. The DNA sequence is given as TGTGCCAGTAGTGCCTCCCGGACGGAGAATCAGCCCCAGCATTTT. Its product reads: CASSASRTENQPQHF.